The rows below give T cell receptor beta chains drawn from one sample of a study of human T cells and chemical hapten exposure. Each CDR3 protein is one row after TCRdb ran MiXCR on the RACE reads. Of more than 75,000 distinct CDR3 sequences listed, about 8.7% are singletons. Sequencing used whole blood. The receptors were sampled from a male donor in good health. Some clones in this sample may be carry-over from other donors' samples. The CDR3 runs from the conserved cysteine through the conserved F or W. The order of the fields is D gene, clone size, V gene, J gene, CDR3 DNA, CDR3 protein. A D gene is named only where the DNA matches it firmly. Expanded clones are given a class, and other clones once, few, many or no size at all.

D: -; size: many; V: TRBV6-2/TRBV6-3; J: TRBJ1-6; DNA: TGTGCCAGCAGCCCGGGACGGTATAATTCACCCCTCCACTTT; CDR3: CASSPGRYNSPLHF
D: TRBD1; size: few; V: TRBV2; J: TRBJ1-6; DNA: TGTGCCAGCAGTGACGGCAGGGGGAGTTCTAATTCACCCCTCCACTTT; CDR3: CASSDGRGSSNSPLHF
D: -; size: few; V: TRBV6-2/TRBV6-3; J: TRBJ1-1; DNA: TGTGCCAGCAGAACGGTTTTAGGGACTGAAGCTTTCTTT; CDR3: CASRTVLGTEAFF
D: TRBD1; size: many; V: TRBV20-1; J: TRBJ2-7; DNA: TGCAGTGCTTCGAATAGACAGGGTTGGAGCGAGCAGTACTTC; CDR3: CSASNRQGWSEQYF
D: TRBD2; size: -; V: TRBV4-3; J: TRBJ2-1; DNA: TGCGCCAGCAGCCAAAAAACTAGCGGGGGGGCCAGGCCCGAGCAGTTCTTC; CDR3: CASSQKTSGGARPEQFF
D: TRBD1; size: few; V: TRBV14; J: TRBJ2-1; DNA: TGTGCCAGCAGCCCCAAGACAGGGGGGAATGAGCAGTTCTTC; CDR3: CASSPKTGGNEQFF
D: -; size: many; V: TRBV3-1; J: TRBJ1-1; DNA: TGTGCCAGCAGCCAAGGCGTTGGCCTCGGGGACACTGAAGCTTTCTTT; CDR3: CASSQGVGLGDTEAFF
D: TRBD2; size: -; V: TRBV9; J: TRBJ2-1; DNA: TGTGCCAGCAGCGGCCGGACTAGCCCCCATGAGCAGTTCTTC; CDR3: CASSGRTSPHEQFF
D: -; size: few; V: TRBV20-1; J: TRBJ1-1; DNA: TGCAGTGCTTTATTGGGGGCTGTCACTGAAGCTTTCTTT; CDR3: CSALLGAVTEAFF
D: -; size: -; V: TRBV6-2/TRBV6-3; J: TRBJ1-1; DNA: TGTGCCAGCAGTTACTCCGGAATCATGAACACTGAAGCTTTCTTT; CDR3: CASSYSGIMNTEAFF
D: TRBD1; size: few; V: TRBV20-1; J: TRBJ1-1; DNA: TGCAGTGCTAGTCGGGACAGCTCGAACACTGAAGCTTTCTTT; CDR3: CSASRDSSNTEAFF
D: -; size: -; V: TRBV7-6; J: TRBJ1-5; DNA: TGTGCCAGCAGCTTAGGGGTCCGGGGGCGCCGGCAGCCCCAGCATTTT; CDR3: CASSLGVRGRRQPQHF
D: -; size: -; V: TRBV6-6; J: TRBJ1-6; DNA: TGTGCCAGCAGTTACTCGGCAGGGGAGAATTCACCCCTCCACTTT; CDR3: CASSYSAGENSPLHF
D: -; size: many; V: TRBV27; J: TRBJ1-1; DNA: TGTGCCAGCAGTTTGGGAAACTATGCTTTCTTT; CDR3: CASSLGNYAFF
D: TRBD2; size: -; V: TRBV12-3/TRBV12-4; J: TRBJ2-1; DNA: TGTGCCAGCAGCCGAGCTAGCGGGAGGGCCTACAATGAGCAGTTCTTC; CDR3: CASSRASGRAYNEQFF
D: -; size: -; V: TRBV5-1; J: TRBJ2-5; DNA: TGCGCCAGCAGCTCCCACCCGGGACAACAAGAGACCCAGTACTTC; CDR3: CASSSHPGQQETQYF
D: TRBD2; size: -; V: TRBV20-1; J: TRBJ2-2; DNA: TGCAGTGCTAGGAATCTAGCGGGAGGGGACACCGGGGAGCTGTTTTTT; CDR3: CSARNLAGGDTGELFF
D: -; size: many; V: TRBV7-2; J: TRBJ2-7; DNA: TGTGCCAGCAGCTTTCTAGCGCCGGCCTACGAGCAGTACTTC; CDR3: CASSFLAPAYEQYF
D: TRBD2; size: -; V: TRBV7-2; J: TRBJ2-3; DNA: TGTGCCAGCAGCTTAGATGAGTCGCGGGGGTGGGGCACAGATACGCAGTATTTT; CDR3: CASSLDESRGWGTDTQYF
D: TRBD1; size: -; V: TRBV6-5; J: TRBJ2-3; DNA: TGTGCCAGCAGTTACTCCCCGACAGGGACGGTGGCAGATACGCAGTATTTT; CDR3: CASSYSPTGTVADTQYF
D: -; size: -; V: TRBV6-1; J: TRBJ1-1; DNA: TGTGCCAGCAGTGAATCGGGGGTTACTGAAGCTTTCTTT; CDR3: CASSESGVTEAFF
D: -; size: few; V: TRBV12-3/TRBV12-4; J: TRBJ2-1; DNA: TGTGCCAGCAGTTTACTGAATGAGCAGTTCTTC; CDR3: CASSLLNEQFF
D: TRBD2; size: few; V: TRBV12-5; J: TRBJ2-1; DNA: TGTGCTAGTGGCCGAGAGATGCTAGCGGGGAAAACAAATGAGCAGTTCTTC; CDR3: CASGREMLAGKTNEQFF
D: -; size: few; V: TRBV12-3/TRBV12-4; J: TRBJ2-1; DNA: TGTGCCAGCAGCCCTCCTAGGACTTACCGCTCCTACAATGAGCAGTTCTTC; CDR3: CASSPPRTYRSYNEQFF
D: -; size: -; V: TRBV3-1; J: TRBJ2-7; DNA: TGTGCCAGCAGCCAAGAAGGACGCGCCTACGAGCAGTACTTC; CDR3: CASSQEGRAYEQYF
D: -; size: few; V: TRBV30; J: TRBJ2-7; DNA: TGTGCCTGGAGTGGGGGACGTGGGGACGAGCAGTACTTC; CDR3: CAWSGGRGDEQYF
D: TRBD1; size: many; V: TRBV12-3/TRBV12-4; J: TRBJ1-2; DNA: TGTGCCAGTCGACAGGGCTATGGCTACACCTTC; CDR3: CASRQGYGYTF
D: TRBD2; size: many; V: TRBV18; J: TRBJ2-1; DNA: TGTGCCAGCTCACCCCGGCTAGCGGGGGGCAATGAGCAGTTCTTC; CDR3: CASSPRLAGGNEQFF
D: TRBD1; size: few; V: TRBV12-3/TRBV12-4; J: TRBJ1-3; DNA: TGTGCCAGCAGCCCCGGACAGGGCTCTGGAAACACCATATATTTT; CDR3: CASSPGQGSGNTIYF
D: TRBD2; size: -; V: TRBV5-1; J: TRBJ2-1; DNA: TGCGCCAGCAGCTTGGCCCGGGAGGGAGGTGAGCAGTTCTTC; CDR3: CASSLAREGGEQFF
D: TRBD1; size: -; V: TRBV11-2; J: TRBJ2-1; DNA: TGTGCCAGCAGCTTAGGCCTCAGGGGGTTCGCGGATGAGCAGTTCTTC; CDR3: CASSLGLRGFADEQFF
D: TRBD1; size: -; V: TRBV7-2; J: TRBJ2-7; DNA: TGTGCCAGCAGCTTAGCTGGACAGGTTAGCTCCTACGAGCAGTACTTC; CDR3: CASSLAGQVSSYEQYF
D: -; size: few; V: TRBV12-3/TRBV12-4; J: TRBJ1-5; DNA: TGTGCCAGCAGTTTCGGATATAGCAATCAGCCCCAGCATTTT; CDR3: CASSFGYSNQPQHF
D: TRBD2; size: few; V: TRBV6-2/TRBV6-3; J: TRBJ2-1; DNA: TGTGCCAGCACCCTTAGCGGGGGCGCCTACAATGAGCAGTTCTTC; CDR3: CASTLSGGAYNEQFF
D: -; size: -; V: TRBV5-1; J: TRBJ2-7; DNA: TGCGCCAGCAGCCAAGACGAGCAGTACTTC; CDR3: CASSQDEQYF
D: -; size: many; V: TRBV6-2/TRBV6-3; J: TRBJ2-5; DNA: TGTGCCAGCAGCCCTTCTCACAGGTCCCGGGAAGGCCAGTACTTC; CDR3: CASSPSHRSREGQYF